The clone carrying this T cell receptor (beta chain) was recorded once. The target antigen is unknown. The sample belongs to a study of T cell repertoires in cytomegalovirus infection. Study summary: HLA-B-restricted CMV epitopes that are well studied were used alongside recently identified HLA-C-restricted ones. Findings and limits, study-wide: In two of eight donors, the top clonotype was HLA-C-restricted CMV-specific.

TCRdb re-called the reads through MiXCR, storing one row per CDR3 protein. The top ten hold 48% of the sample, which has fewer than 650,000 distinct CDR3 sequences, under 45% seen once. Sequencing was performed on cultured PBMCs, taken from culture after CMV antigen stimulation. The sequence derives from a human donor in good health (CMV status not recorded). Some clones in this sample may be carry-over from other donors' samples.

CDR3 sequence (DNA): TGTGCCAGTAGTATAGTGCGCGGCGCCGCCTTAAATGAGCAGTTCTTC. Protein: CASSIVRGAALNEQFF. The V gene is TRBV19, the J gene TRBJ2-1; D not certain. This CDR3 spans 16 amino acids. CDR1 is LNHDA and CDR2 is SQIVND in the germline V gene (reference sequence). V was pared by 1 base and J by 7 bases, with 17 bases between.